A selection of T cell receptor beta chains follows, all from one sample in a study of monozygotic twins with inflammatory bowel disease. TCRdb reprocessed the 5' RACE reads; each CDR3 protein has one entry and no DNA is given. The repertoire table contains approximately 400,000 distinct CDR3 sequences. Sequenced sample: blood. These receptors were taken from a human donor with ulcerative colitis or Crohn's disease, or a healthy co-twin of an affected twin (not recorded which). The CDR3 runs from the conserved cysteine through the conserved F or W. Each record gives: J gene, V gene, CDR3 protein.

J gene: TRBJ1-1
V gene: TRBV11-2
CDR3 protein: CASSLYGGQIYTEAFF

J gene: TRBJ1-1
V gene: TRBV5-1
CDR3 protein: CASSSQGALFNTEAFF

J gene: TRBJ2-7
V gene: TRBV5-1
CDR3 protein: CASSSGTWNSYEQYF

J gene: TRBJ1-1
V gene: TRBV5-1
CDR3 protein: CASSLAGPKGAEAFF

J gene: TRBJ2-1
V gene: TRBV6-1
CDR3 protein: CASSRTTLAGDNEQFF

J gene: TRBJ1-1
V gene: TRBV29-1
CDR3 protein: CSVIFGYRAAEAFF

J gene: TRBJ2-5
V gene: TRBV9
CDR3 protein: CASSVEAGGKETQYF

J gene: TRBJ1-1
V gene: TRBV6-5
CDR3 protein: CASSYSTVGWNTEAFF

J gene: TRBJ2-7
V gene: TRBV27
CDR3 protein: CASSSSPRLALSSYEQYF

J gene: TRBJ2-7
V gene: TRBV20-1
CDR3 protein: CSARVLAGGSYEQYF

J gene: TRBJ1-2
V gene: TRBV6-2/TRBV6-3
CDR3 protein: CASTDSGKYGYTF

J gene: TRBJ2-1
V gene: TRBV5-1
CDR3 protein: CASSFGLAGGTSYNEQFF

J gene: TRBJ2-3
V gene: TRBV7-3
CDR3 protein: CASSPTSGRVKSDTQYF

J gene: TRBJ2-2
V gene: TRBV2
CDR3 protein: CASSERGSGELFF

J gene: TRBJ2-2
V gene: TRBV3-1
CDR3 protein: CASSQLTGRFGELFF

J gene: TRBJ2-5
V gene: TRBV29-1
CDR3 protein: CSVDPIGETQYF

J gene: TRBJ1-2
V gene: TRBV29-1
CDR3 protein: CSVEGAGGTVDKNYGYTF

J gene: TRBJ1-2
V gene: TRBV28
CDR3 protein: CATEPSNYGYTF

J gene: TRBJ2-7
V gene: TRBV7-2
CDR3 protein: CASSFPGARRYEQYF

J gene: TRBJ1-2
V gene: TRBV7-2
CDR3 protein: CASSIVGVDGYTF

J gene: TRBJ1-1
V gene: TRBV14
CDR3 protein: CASSPWTGVPNTEAFF

J gene: TRBJ2-1
V gene: TRBV30
CDR3 protein: CAWRKGTGWHNEQFF

J gene: TRBJ2-1
V gene: TRBV5-1
CDR3 protein: CASSAPEGFNEQFF

J gene: TRBJ2-4
V gene: TRBV4-1
CDR3 protein: CASSQDLGTGRCLAKNIQYF

J gene: TRBJ2-7
V gene: TRBV5-1
CDR3 protein: CASSLVWGYEQYF

J gene: TRBJ2-1
V gene: TRBV7-6
CDR3 protein: CASSLRLAANNEQFF

J gene: TRBJ2-5
V gene: TRBV28
CDR3 protein: CASTINRGGVGETQYF

J gene: TRBJ2-5
V gene: TRBV20-1
CDR3 protein: CSARVGGLRETQYF

J gene: TRBJ2-7
V gene: TRBV28
CDR3 protein: CASSSRMDEQYF

J gene: TRBJ2-1
V gene: TRBV24-1
CDR3 protein: CATSAISGRGNNEQFF

J gene: TRBJ1-1
V gene: TRBV2
CDR3 protein: CASREGEVTEAFF

J gene: TRBJ2-1
V gene: TRBV7-8
CDR3 protein: CASSTGTSGTPYNEQFF

J gene: TRBJ2-5
V gene: TRBV21-1
CDR3 protein: CASSMARQETQYF

J gene: TRBJ2-7
V gene: TRBV7-2
CDR3 protein: CASSLNPGTSGTKQYF

J gene: TRBJ2-1
V gene: TRBV29-1
CDR3 protein: CSVPSKSSSYNEQFF

J gene: TRBJ1-5
V gene: TRBV6-2/TRBV6-3
CDR3 protein: CASSYSTEGNQPQHF